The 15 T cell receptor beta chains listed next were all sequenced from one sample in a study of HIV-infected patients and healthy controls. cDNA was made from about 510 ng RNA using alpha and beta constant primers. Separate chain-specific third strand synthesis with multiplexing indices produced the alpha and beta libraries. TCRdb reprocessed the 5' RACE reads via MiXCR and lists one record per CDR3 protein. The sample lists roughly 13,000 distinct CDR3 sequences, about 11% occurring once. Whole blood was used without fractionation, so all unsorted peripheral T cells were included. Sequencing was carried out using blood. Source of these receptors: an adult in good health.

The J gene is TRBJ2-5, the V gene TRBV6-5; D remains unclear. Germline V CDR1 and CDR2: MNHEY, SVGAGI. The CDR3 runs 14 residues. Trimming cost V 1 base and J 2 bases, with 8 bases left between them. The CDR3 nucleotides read TGTGCCAGCAGTTACTTGGGTAGACAAGAGACCCAGTACTTC. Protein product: CASSYLGRQETQYF.

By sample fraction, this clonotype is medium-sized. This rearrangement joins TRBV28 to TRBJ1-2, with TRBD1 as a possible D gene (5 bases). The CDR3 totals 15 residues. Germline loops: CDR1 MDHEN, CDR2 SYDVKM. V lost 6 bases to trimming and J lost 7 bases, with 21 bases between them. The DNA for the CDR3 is TGTGCCAGCAGCCCATTGGATGGCAGGGAACGTGGCTACACCTTC. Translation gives CASSPLDGRERGYTF.

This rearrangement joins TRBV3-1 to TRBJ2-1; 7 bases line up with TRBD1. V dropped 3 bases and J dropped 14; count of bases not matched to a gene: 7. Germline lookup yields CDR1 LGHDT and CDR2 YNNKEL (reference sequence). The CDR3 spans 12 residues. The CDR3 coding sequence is TGTGCCAGCAGCCACCCCCGGGACAGAAAGTTCTTC. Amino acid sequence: CASSHPRDRKFF.

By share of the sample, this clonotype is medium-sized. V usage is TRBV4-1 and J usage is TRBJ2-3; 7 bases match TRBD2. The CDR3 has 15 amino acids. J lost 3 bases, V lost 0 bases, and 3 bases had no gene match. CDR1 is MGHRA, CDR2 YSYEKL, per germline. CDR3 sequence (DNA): TGCGCCAGCAGCCAAGAAAGCGGGGTGACAGATACGCAGTATTTT. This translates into CASSQESGVTDTQYF.

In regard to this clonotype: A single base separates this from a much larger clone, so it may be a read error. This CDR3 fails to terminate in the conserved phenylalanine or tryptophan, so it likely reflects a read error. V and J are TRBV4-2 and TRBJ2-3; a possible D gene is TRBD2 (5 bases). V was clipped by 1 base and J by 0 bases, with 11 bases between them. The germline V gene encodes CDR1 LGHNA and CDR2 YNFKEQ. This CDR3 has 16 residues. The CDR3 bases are TGTGCCAGCAGCCAAGGGGGTGGCGGGAGCACAGATACGCAGTATTCT. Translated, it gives CASSQGGGGSTDTQYS.

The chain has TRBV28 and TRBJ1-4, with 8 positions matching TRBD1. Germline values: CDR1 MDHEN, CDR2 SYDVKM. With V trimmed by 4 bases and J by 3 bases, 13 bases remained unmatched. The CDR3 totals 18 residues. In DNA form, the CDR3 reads TGTGCCAGCAGTTCTACCTCAGGGGGCGCGTTTGCTAATGAAAAACTGTTTTTT. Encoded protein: CASSSTSGGAFANEKLFF.

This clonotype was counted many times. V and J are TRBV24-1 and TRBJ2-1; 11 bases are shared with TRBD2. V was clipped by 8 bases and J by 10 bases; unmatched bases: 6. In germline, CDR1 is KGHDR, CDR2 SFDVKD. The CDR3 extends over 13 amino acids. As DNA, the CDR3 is TGTGCCACCACCAATAGCGGGAGGGACGAGCAGTTCTTC. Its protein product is CATTNSGRDEQFF.

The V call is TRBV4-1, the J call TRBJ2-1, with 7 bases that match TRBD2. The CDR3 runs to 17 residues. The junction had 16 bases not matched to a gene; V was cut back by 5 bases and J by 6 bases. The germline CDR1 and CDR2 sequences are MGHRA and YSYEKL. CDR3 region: CASSFVYAGAPSNEQFF. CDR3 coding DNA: TGCGCCAGCAGCTTTGTTTATGCGGGAGCACCATCCAATGAGCAGTTCTTC.

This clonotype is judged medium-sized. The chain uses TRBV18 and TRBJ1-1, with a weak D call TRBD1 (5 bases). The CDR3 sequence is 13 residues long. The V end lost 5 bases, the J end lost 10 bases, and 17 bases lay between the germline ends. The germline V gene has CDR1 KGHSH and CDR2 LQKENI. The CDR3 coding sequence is TGTGCCAGCTCAACCGGGGCAGGGATGGTAGCTTTCTTT. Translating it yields CASSTGAGMVAFF.

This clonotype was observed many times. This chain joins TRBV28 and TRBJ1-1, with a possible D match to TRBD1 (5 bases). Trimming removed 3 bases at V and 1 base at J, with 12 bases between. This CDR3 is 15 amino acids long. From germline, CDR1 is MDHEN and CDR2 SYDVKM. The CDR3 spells CASSLLSTGNTEAFF. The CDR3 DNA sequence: TGTGCCAGCAGTTTGCTATCAACAGGGAACACTGAAGCTTTCTTT.

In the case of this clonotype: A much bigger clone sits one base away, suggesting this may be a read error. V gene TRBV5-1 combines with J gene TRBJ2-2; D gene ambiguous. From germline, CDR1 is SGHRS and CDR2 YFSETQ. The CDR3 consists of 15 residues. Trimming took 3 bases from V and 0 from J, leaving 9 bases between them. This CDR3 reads CASSWVSTNTGELFF. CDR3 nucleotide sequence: TGCGCCAGCAGCTGGGTCAGTACGAACACCGGGGAGCTGTTTTTT.

In DNA, the CDR3 is TGTGCCAGCAGCGTAGTGTCTAGCGGGAGGTTTGAGCAGTTCTTC. It is translated as CASSVVSSGRFEQFF. The chain couples TRBV9 to TRBJ2-1; 11 bases map to TRBD2. V trimming: 0 bases; J trimming: 9 bases; junction bases outside the gene matches: 5. In germline, CDR1 is SGDLS, CDR2 YYNGEE. The CDR3 contains 15 residues.

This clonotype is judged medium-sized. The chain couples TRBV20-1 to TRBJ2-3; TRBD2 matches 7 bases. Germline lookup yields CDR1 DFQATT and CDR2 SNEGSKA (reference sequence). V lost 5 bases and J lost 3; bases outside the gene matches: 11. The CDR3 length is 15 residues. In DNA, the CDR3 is TGCAGTGCTGTGCGCCGCGCGGGAGAAACAGATACGCAGTATTTT. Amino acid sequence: CSAVRRAGETDTQYF.

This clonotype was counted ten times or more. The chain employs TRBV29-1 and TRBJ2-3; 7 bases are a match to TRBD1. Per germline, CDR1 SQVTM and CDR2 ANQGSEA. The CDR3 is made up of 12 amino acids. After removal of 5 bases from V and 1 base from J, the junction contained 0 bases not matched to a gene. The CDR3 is CSVRGRTDTQYF. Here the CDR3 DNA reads TGCAGCGTTAGGGGGCGCACAGATACGCAGTATTTT.

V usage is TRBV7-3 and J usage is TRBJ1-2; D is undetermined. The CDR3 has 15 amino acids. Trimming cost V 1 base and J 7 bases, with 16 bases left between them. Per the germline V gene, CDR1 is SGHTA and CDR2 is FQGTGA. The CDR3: CASSLKSGAAGGYTF. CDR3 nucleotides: TGTGCCAGCAGCTTAAAATCGGGAGCGGCTGGTGGCTACACCTTC. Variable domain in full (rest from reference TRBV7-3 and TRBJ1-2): GAGVSQTPSNKVTEKGKYVELRCDPISGHTALYWYRQSLGQGPEFLIYFQGTGAADDSGLPNDRFFAVRPEGSVSTLKIQRTERGDSAVYLCASSLKSGAAGGYTFGSGTRLTVV.